These 28 T cell receptor beta chains share one sample of origin, sequenced in a study of cytomegalovirus exposure and HLA in healthy donors. The PCR made use of 60 Vbeta and 13 Jbeta primers. Produced via immunoSEQ multiplex PCR; TCRdb's table is partial and in-frame only. Of approximately 150,000 clones in the sample, around 80% were seen once. Sequencing was performed on PBMCs. All receptors derive from a male donor in good health and CMV-seronegative.

This chain uses TRBV19 with TRBJ2-1, with 10 nucleotides matching TRBD2. CDR3 length equals 16 residues. The germline CDR1 and CDR2 sequences are LNHDA and SQIVND (reference sequence). The junction had 7 bases not matched to a gene; V was cut back by 1 base and J by 7 bases. The CDR3 DNA sequence: TGTGCCAGTAGTATAGGGCTAGCGGGAGCGTTAAATGAGCAGTTCTTC. Translated: CASSIGLAGALNEQFF.

The V gene is TRBV27, the J gene TRBJ2-7; D might be TRBD2 (6 bases). Per the germline V gene, CDR1 is MNHEY and CDR2 is SMNVEV (reference sequence). The V end lost 5 bases, the J end lost 5 bases, and 7 bases lay between the germline ends. The CDR3 sequence is 11 residues long. CDR3 region: CASSRLDEQYF. Written as DNA, the CDR3 is TGTGCCAGCAGTCGACTAGACGAGCAGTACTTC.

This sequence joins TRBV28 and TRBJ1-3; D call uncertain. This CDR3 contains 14 residues. Germline V gene sequence: CDR1 MDHEN, CDR2 SYDVKM. The V and J ends lost 2 bases and 2 bases respectively, with 7 bases between them. The CDR3 sequence: CASSLTLTGNTIYF. Here the CDR3 DNA reads TGTGCCAGCAGTTTAACCCTAACTGGAAACACCATATATTTT.

V is TRBV2 and J is TRBJ1-5, with TRBD1 as a possible D gene (6 bases). The CDR3 loop spans 15 amino acids. Germline V lookup: CDR1 SNHLY, CDR2 FYNNEI. Trimming pared 1 base from V and 0 bases from J, leaving 7 bases between. The CDR3 is CASSEGTVSNQPQHF. The CDR3 DNA reads TGTGCCAGCAGTGAAGGGACAGTTAGCAATCAGCCCCAGCATTTT.

This clone was counted once. V usage is TRBV9 and J usage is TRBJ1-3; D is undetermined. The CDR3 is 13 residues long. The germline gives CDR1 SGDLS, CDR2 YYNGEE. Trimming pared 4 bases from V and 4 bases from J, leaving 9 bases between. DNA of the CDR3: TGTGCCAGCAGCCCCCGTGCGGGAAACACCATATATTTT. This encodes CASSPRAGNTIYF. Complete variable domain (other parts from reference TRBV9 and TRBJ1-3): DSGVTQTPKHLITATGQRVTLRCSPRSGDLSVYWYQQSLDQGLQFLIQYYNGEERAKGNILERFSAQQFPDLHSELNLSSLELGDSALYFCASSPRAGNTIYFGEGSWLTVV.

The rearrangement joins TRBV18 to TRBJ1-5; the match to TRBD1 covers 8 bases. The CDR3 contains 15 residues. Germline CDR1 is KGHSH and CDR2 is LQKENI. V trimming: 5 bases; J trimming: 7 bases; junction bases outside the gene matches: 10. CDR3 amino acids: CASSSTTDRGQPQHF. Written as DNA, the CDR3 is TGTGCCAGCTCATCGACGACTGACAGGGGACAGCCCCAGCATTTT.

This chain links TRBV6-1 with TRBJ1-3, with 7 nucleotides matching TRBD1. V was clipped by 3 bases and J by 4 bases; unmatched bases: 6. Germline V gene data show CDR1 as MNHNS and CDR2 as SASEGT. This CDR3 spans 15 amino acids. The CDR3, as DNA: TGTGCCAGCAGTGAGCGGGACAGAACCGGAAACACCATATATTTT. Protein: CASSERDRTGNTIYF.

V and J are TRBV10-3 and TRBJ2-7; possible D gene TRBD2, 7 bases. The CDR3 contains 14 residues. Per the germline V gene, CDR1 is ENHRY and CDR2 is SYGVKD. The germline V and J ends were trimmed by 2 bases and 2 bases, with 10 bases remaining between them. CDR3 loop: CAISERGAAYEQYF. In DNA, the CDR3 is TGTGCCATCAGTGAGCGGGGGGCGGCCTACGAGCAGTACTTC.

This rearrangement joins TRBV18 to TRBJ1-4, with D tentatively TRBD1 (5 bases). CDR3 length: 13 residues. Trimming took off 2 bases at V and 8 bases at J, with 9 bases between the two ends. CDR1 KGHSH and CDR2 LQKENI come from the germline V gene. This CDR3 reads CASSPGASEKLFF. The DNA for the CDR3 is TGTGCCAGCTCACCAGGGGCTTCGGAAAAACTGTTTTTT.

This clone was detected only a few times. One junction end does not reproduce the germline sequence, and a read error may be involved. The J gene is TRBJ2-3, the V gene TRBV10-1; a weak D match, TRBD1 (5 bases). This CDR3 has 11 residues. CDR1 and CDR2 (germline): WNHNN, SYGVQD (reference sequence). In nucleotides, the CDR3 is TGCGCCAGCACCCGTACAGGTACGCAGTATTTT. This encodes CASTRTGTQYF.

This clone was seen a few times. V usage is TRBV7-3 and J usage is TRBJ2-2; 7 bases map to TRBD1. The CDR3 is made up of 16 amino acids. The ends lost 5 bases at V and 6 bases at J; junction bases unmatched: 12. Germline CDR1 reads SGHTA; CDR2 reads FQGTGA. The CDR3 spells CASSPTGTVGSGELFF. The CDR3 DNA follows: TGTGCCAGCAGCCCAACAGGGACAGTCGGGTCCGGGGAGCTGTTTTTT.

This chain uses TRBV4-1 with TRBJ1-2; D may be TRBD1 (5 bases). Trimming took off 0 bases at V and 5 bases at J, with 16 bases between the two ends. The CDR3 sequence is 16 residues long. Germline CDR1 and CDR2: MGHRA and YSYEKL. The CDR3 loop is CASSQDLSGSGYGYTF. As DNA, the CDR3 is TGCGCCAGCAGCCAAGATCTGTCAGGGTCTGGGTATGGCTACACCTTC.

This clone occurred a few times. V usage is TRBV10-3 and J usage is TRBJ2-1; D perhaps matches TRBD1 (5 bases). This CDR3 is 16 amino acids long. Per the germline V gene, CDR1 is ENHRY and CDR2 is SYGVKD. The V end was cut by 6 bases, the J end by 0 bases, with 15 bases between. The CDR3 region has the DNA TGTGCCATCAGGGATTTGGACACAAGCTCCTACAATGAGCAGTTCTTC. Its protein is CAIRDLDTSSYNEQFF.

This chain uses TRBV7-2 with TRBJ2-6, with 9 bases aligning to TRBD1. Germline lookup yields CDR1 SGHTA and CDR2 FQGNSA. Trimming removed 6 bases from V and 4 bases from J; junction bases left unmatched: 7. This CDR3 is built from 16 residues. Here the CDR3 DNA reads TGTGCCAGCAGTCCACAGGGGGCGCGGGGGGCCAACGTCCTGACTTTC. Protein sequence: CASSPQGARGANVLTF.

This rearrangement joins TRBV27 to TRBJ2-2, with D possibly TRBD1 on 6 matching bases. The length of the CDR3 is 15 residues. The V gene lost 8 bases and the J gene lost 5 bases, with 18 bases spanning the gap. CDR1 MNHEY and CDR2 SMNVEV come from the germline V gene (reference sequence). This CDR3 reads CASGGLTHRTGELFF. In DNA, the CDR3 is TGTGCCAGCGGGGGCCTTACTCATCGTACCGGGGAGCTGTTTTTT.

This clone is a singleton in its sample. The chain couples TRBV7-3 to TRBJ1-2; D remains ambiguous. CDR3 length: 11 residues. V shed 3 bases and J shed 6 bases, with 5 bases lying between them. Germline values: CDR1 SGHTA, CDR2 FQGTGA. This chain's CDR3 is CASSLSDGYTF. The CDR3 bases are TGTGCCAGCAGCTTGTCGGATGGCTACACCTTC. Based on the CDR3 plus reference TRBV7-3 and TRBJ1-2, the full variable domain is GAGVSQTPSNKVTEKGKYVELRCDPISGHTALYWYRQSLGQGPEFLIYFQGTGAADDSGLPNDRFFAVRPEGSVSTLKIQRTERGDSAVYLCASSLSDGYTFGSGTRLTVV.

This clone came up a few times. V usage is TRBV4-1 and J usage is TRBJ2-3; D gene unclear. Trimming left V 4 bases short and J 9 bases short, with 11 bases between. Germline lookup yields CDR1 MGHRA and CDR2 YSYEKL. The CDR3 sequence is 12 residues long. CDR3 sequence reads: CASSPEQETQYF. For the CDR3, the DNA is TGCGCCAGCAGCCCAGAACAAGAAACGCAGTATTTT.

CDR3 in DNA: TGTGCCACAACGACAGGGTCCAACGTCCTGACTTTC. Amino acids: CATTTGSNVLTF. The V and J genes are TRBV19 and TRBJ2-6, with 7 bases fitting TRBD1. Germline V lookup: CDR1 LNHDA, CDR2 SQIVND (reference sequence). The J segment lost 8 bases and the V segment lost 10 bases, leaving 5 bases of the junction unmatched. The CDR3 has 12 residues. The full variable domain, rest sourced from reference TRBV19 and TRBJ2-6, is DGGITQSPKYLFRKEGQNVTLSCEQNLNHDAMYWYRQDPGQGLRLIYYSQIVNDFQKGDIAEGYSVSREKKESFPLTVTSAQKNPTAFYLCATTTGSNVLTFGAGSRLTVL.

This chain joins TRBV5-1 and TRBJ2-5; D possibly corresponds to TRBD1 (5 bases). CDR1 SGHRS and CDR2 YFSETQ come from the germline V gene. Trimming cost V 0 bases and J 6 bases, with 9 bases left between them. The CDR3 spans 13 residues. As DNA, the CDR3 is TGCGCCAGCAGCTTGGCAGGACAAAAGACCCAGTACTTC. Translation: CASSLAGQKTQYF.

The sample holds a few counts of this clone. The chain couples TRBV5-4 to TRBJ1-2; TRBD1 aligns across 9 bases. The germline gives CDR1 SGHNT, CDR2 YYREEE (reference sequence). V dropped 3 bases and J dropped 8; count of bases not matched to a gene: 8. CDR3 length: 14 amino acids. The CDR3 spells CASSWWDRDSGYTF. CDR3 DNA sequence: TGTGCCAGCAGCTGGTGGGACAGGGATTCAGGCTACACCTTC.

J is TRBJ2-7 and V is TRBV6-1; 9 bases align to TRBD2. Germline CDR1 is MNHNS and CDR2 is SASEGT. Germline trimming cut 5 bases from V and 3 bases from J; bases unmatched to any gene: 5. The CDR3 has 14 amino acids. The CDR3 region is CASSPAGGDYEQYF. CDR3 in DNA: TGTGCCAGCAGTCCCGCGGGGGGGGACTACGAGCAGTACTTC.

V and J are TRBV30 and TRBJ2-1; D is unresolved. V was shortened by 3 bases and J by 3 bases, with 9 bases between the two germline ends. The V gene's germline CDR1 is GTSNPN and CDR2 SVGIG (reference sequence). CDR3 length: 13 amino acids. CDR3 protein: CAWRVVSYNEQFF. DNA of the CDR3: TGTGCCTGGAGGGTGGTCAGCTACAATGAGCAGTTCTTC.

CDR3 sequence: CASKLAGDYEQYF. The CDR3 nucleotides are TGTGCCAGCAAACTAGCGGGGGACTACGAGCAGTACTTC. The chain recombines TRBV6-5 with TRBJ2-7; 11 nucleotides line up with TRBD2. Unmatched junction bases numbered 2, after V lost 7 bases and J lost 3 bases. Germline assignment: CDR1 MNHEY and CDR2 SVGAGI. The CDR3 loop spans 13 amino acids.

This clone was found a few times. V and J are TRBV27 and TRBJ2-1; 7 positions agree with TRBD2. This CDR3 contains 13 residues. Germline V gives CDR1 MNHEY, CDR2 SMNVEV (reference sequence). The ends lost 7 bases at V and 9 bases at J; junction bases unmatched: 9. CDR3 loop: CASTWEGTGEQFF. CDR3 sequence (DNA): TGTGCCAGCACCTGGGAGGGGACGGGTGAGCAGTTCTTC.

The chain uses TRBV6-1 and TRBJ1-4; no firm D call. Germline V gene sequence: CDR1 MNHNS, CDR2 SASEGT. V lost 2 bases and J 2 bases, leaving 9 bases between the germline ends. CDR3 length: 15 amino acids. CDR3 protein: CASSERRATNEKLFF. As DNA, the CDR3 is TGTGCCAGCAGTGAAAGGAGGGCGACTAATGAAAAACTGTTTTTT.

This clone appeared a few times. The CDR3 loop is CASSQLSLAGGRGETQYF. The DNA for the CDR3 is TGCGCCAGCAGCCAACTTTCCCTAGCGGGAGGAAGGGGGGAGACCCAGTACTTC. The chain couples TRBV4-1 to TRBJ2-5; 11 nucleotides line up with TRBD2. This CDR3 spans 18 amino acids. Trimming took 2 bases from V and 5 from J; bases not matched to a gene: 13. CDR1 MGHRA and CDR2 YSYEKL come from the germline V gene.

The rearrangement uses TRBV6-5 and TRBJ2-3, with 10 positions matching TRBD2. Germline CDR1 reads MNHEY; CDR2 reads SVGAGI. With 2 bases clipped from V and 0 bases from J, the junction kept 2 bases outside the gene matches. This CDR3 contains 16 residues. CDR3 in amino acids: CASSYGTSASTDTQYF. The CDR3 DNA reads as TGTGCCAGCAGTTACGGGACTAGCGCTAGCACAGATACGCAGTATTTT.

The gene calls are TRBV19 and TRBJ2-1; TRBD1 might be the D (5 bases). Germline V gene data show CDR1 as LNHDA and CDR2 as SQIVND (reference sequence). V gave up 5 bases and J gave up 4 bases, with 9 bases separating them. The CDR3 contains 13 residues. The CDR3 protein is CASSVRQYNEQFF. The CDR3 DNA sequence: TGTGCCAGTAGTGTTCGACAGTACAATGAGCAGTTCTTC.